The clone carrying this T cell receptor beta chain has just a few counts. Antigen unknown. This entry belongs to a study of human T cells and chemical hapten exposure. Overall study findings and caveats: Healthy people's immune response may differ from that of the donors, who had alopecia. Significantly more large CDR3 similarity clusters were formed by expanded TCRs than by controls.

CDR3 size: 15 residues. Losses at the gene ends were 2 bases for V and 8 bases for J; bases not matched to a gene: 7. Germline CDR1 and CDR2: SGHRS and YFSETQ. Individual cDNA molecules had unique molecular identifiers attached to them by the library. From the RACE reads, TCRdb called clonotypes with MiXCR, one entry per CDR3 protein. This sample carries some 180,000 distinct CDR3 sequences, more than 20% of them seen once, and the ten largest clones take 2% to 2.5%. The time point was: patch test 3, about 24 weeks after DPC sensitization. The treatment was: therapeutic diphenylcyclopropenone sensitization with weekly scalp DPC. Suited to DPC and affected by alopecia, the donors ranged from 18 to 70 years old.

Specimen: whole blood, collected in connection with sensitization to the hapten diphenylcyclopropenone (DPC). The sequence was obtained from a woman aged 40 to 49 with alopecia areata. Some clones in this sample may be carry-over from other donors' samples. This chain connects TRBV5-1 to TRBJ2-1; TRBD2 aligns across 10 bases. Here the CDR3 reads CASSFRAGGGDEQFF. The DNA for the CDR3 is TGCGCCAGCAGCTTTCGAGCGGGAGGGGGCGATGAGCAGTTCTTC.